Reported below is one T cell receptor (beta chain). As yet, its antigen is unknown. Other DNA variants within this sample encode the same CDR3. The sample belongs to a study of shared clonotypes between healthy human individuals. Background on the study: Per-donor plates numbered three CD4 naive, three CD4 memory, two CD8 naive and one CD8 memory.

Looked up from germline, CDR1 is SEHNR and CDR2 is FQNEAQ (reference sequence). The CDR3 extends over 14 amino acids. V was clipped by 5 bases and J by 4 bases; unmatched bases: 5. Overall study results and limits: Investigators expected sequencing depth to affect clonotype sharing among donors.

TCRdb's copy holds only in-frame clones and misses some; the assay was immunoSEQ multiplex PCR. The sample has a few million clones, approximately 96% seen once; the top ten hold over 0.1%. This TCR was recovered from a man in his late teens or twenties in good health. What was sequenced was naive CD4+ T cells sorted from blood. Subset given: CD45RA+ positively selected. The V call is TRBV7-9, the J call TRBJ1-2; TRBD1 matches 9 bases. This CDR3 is CASSRTGGVYGYTF. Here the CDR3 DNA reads TGTGCCAGCAGCCGAACAGGGGGCGTCTATGGCTACACCTTC.